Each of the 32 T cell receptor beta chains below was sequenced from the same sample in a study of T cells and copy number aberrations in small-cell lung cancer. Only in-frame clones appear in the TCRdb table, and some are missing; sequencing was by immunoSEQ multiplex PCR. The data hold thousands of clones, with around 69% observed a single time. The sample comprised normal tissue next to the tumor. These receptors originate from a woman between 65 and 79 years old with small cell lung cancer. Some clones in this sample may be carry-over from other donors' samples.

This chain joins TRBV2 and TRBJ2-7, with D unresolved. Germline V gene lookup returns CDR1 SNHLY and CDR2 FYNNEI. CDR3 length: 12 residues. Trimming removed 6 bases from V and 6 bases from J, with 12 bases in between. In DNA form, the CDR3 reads TGTGCCAGCAGGGCCATCGACGGCGAGCAGTACTTC. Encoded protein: CASRAIDGEQYF.

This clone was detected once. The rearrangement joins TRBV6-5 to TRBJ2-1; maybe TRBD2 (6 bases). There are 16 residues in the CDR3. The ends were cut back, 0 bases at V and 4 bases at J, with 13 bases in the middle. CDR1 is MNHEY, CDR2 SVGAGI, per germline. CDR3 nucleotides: TGTGCCAGCAGTTACTCTGGCGGAGGAGGGTACAATGAGCAGTTCTTC. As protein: CASSYSGGGGYNEQFF.

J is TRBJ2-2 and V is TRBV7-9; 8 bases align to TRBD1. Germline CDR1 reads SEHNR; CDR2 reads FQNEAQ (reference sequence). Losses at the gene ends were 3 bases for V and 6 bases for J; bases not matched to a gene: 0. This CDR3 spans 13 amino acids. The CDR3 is CASSLTGAGELFF. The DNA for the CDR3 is TGTGCCAGCAGCTTGACAGGGGCCGGGGAGCTGTTTTTT.

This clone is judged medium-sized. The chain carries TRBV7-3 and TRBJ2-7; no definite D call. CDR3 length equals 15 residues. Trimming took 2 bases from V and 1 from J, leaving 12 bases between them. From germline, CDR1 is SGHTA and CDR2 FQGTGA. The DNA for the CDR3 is TGTGCCAGCAGCTTATTTACGGGCAGTTCCTACGAGCAGTACTTC. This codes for CASSLFTGSSYEQYF.

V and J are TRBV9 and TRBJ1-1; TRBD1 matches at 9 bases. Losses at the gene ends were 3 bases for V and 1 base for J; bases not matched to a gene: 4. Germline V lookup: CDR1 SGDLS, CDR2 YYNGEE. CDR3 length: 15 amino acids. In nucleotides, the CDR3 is TGTGCCAGCAGCGCCAAACAGGGGGCGAACACTGAAGCTTTCTTT. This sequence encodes CASSAKQGANTEAFF.

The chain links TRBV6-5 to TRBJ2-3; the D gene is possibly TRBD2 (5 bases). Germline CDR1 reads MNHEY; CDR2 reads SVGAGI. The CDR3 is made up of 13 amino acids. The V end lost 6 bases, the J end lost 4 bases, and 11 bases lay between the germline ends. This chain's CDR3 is CASSTGSADTQYF. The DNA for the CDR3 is TGTGCCAGCAGCACGGGGAGTGCAGATACGCAGTATTTT.

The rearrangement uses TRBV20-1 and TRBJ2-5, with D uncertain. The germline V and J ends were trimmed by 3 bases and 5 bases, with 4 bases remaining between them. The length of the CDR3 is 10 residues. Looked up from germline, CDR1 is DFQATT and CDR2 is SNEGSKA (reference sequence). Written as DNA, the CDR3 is TGCAGTGCTAGTCATGAGACCCAGTACTTC. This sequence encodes CSASHETQYF.

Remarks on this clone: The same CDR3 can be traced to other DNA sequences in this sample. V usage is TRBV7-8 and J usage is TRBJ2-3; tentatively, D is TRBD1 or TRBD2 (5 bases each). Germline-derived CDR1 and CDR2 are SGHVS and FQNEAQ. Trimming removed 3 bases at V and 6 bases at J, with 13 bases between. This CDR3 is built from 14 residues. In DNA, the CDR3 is TGTGCCAGCAGCTTGGCCAGCTGGGGGGATACGCAGTATTTT. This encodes CASSLASWGDTQYF. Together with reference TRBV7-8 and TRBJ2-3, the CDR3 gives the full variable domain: GAGVSQSPRYKVAKRGQDVALRCDPISGHVSLFWYQQALGQGPEFLTYFQNEAQLDKSGLPSDRFFAERPEGSVSTLKIQRTQQEDSAVYLCASSLASWGDTQYFGPGTRLTVL.

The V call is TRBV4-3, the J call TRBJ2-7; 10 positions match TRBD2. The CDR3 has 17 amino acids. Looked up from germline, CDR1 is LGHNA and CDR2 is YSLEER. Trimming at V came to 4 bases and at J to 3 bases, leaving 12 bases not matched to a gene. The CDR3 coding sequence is TGCGCCAGCAGCCGAGGCGCCGCGACTAGCGGGCTCTACGAGCAGTACTTC. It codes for CASSRGAATSGLYEQYF.

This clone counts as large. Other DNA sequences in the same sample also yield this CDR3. The CDR3 nucleotides are TGTGCCAGCAGTGACGGTCTAGCGGACTACGAGCAGTACTTC. It codes for CASSDGLADYEQYF. The chain combines TRBV6-1 with TRBJ2-7, with 7 bases lining up with TRBD2. The CDR3 is 14 amino acids. Germline V CDR1 and CDR2: MNHNS, SASEGT. J gave up 3 bases and V 3 bases, and 5 bases lay outside the gene matches.

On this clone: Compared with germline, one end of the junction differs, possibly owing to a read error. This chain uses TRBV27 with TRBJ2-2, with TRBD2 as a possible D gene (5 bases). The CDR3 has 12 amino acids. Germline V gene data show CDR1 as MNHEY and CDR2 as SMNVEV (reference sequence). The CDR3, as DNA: TGTGCCAGCAGTCACAACACCGGGAAGCTGTTTTTT. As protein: CASSHNTGKLFF.

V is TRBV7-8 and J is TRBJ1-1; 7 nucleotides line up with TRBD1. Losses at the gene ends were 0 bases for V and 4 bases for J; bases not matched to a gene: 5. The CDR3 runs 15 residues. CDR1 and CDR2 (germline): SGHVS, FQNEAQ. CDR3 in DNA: TGTGCCAGCAGCTTAGCCGGGTACAGGGGCACTGAAGCTTTCTTT. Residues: CASSLAGYRGTEAFF. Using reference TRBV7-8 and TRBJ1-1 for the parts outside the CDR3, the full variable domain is GAGVSQSPRYKVAKRGQDVALRCDPISGHVSLFWYQQALGQGPEFLTYFQNEAQLDKSGLPSDRFFAERPEGSVSTLKIQRTQQEDSAVYLCASSLAGYRGTEAFFGQGTRLTVV.

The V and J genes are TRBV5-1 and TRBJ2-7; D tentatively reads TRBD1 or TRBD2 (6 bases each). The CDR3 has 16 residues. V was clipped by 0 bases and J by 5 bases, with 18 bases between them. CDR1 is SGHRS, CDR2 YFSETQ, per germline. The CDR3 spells CASSLAVGGGSHEQYF. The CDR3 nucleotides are TGCGCCAGCAGCTTGGCCGTGGGGGGCGGGTCCCACGAGCAGTACTTC.

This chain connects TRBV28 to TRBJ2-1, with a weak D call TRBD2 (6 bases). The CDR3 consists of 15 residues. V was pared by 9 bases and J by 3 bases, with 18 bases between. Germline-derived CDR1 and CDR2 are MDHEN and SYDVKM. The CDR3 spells CASFPASGLYNEQFF. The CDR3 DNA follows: TGTGCCAGTTTCCCAGCGAGCGGGCTCTACAATGAGCAGTTCTTC. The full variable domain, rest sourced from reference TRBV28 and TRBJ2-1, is DVKVTQSSRYLVKRTGEKVFLECVQDMDHENMFWYRQDPGLGLRLIYFSYDVKMKEKGDIPEGYSVSREKKERFSLILESASTNQTSMYLCASFPASGLYNEQFFGPGTRLTVL.

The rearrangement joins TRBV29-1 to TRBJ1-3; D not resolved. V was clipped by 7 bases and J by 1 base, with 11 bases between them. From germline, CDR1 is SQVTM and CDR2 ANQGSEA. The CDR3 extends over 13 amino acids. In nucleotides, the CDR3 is TGCAGCGCCCGAGTAGGATCTGGAAACACCATATATTTT. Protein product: CSARVGSGNTIYF.

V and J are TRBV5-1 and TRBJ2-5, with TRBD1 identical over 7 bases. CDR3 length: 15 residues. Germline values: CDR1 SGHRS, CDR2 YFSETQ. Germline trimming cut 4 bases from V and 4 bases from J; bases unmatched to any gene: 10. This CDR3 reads CASSKMTGFGETQYF. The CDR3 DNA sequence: TGCGCCAGCAGCAAGATGACAGGGTTCGGAGAGACCCAGTACTTC.

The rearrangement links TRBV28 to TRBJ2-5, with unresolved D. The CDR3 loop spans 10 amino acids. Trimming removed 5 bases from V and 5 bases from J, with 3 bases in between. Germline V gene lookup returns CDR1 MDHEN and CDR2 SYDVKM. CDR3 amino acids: CASSRETQYF. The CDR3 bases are TGTGCCAGCAGTAGGGAGACCCAGTACTTC.

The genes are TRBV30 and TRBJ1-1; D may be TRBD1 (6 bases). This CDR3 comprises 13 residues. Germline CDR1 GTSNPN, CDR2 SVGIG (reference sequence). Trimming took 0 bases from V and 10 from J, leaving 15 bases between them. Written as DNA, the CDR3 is TGTGCCTGGAGTGTCGGGGGCCAGGTCGGAGCTTTCTTT. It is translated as CAWSVGGQVGAFF.

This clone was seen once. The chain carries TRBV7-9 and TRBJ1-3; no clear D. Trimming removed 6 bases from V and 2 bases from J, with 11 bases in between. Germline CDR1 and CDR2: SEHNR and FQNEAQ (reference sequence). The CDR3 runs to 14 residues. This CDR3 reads CASRIQGPGNTIYF. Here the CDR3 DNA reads TGTGCCAGCAGAATTCAAGGCCCTGGAAACACCATATATTTT.

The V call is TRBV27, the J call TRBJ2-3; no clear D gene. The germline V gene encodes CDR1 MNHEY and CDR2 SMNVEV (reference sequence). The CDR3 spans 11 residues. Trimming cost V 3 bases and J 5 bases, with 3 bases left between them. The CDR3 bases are TGTGCCAGCAGTTTCTTAGATACGCAGTATTTT. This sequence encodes CASSFLDTQYF.

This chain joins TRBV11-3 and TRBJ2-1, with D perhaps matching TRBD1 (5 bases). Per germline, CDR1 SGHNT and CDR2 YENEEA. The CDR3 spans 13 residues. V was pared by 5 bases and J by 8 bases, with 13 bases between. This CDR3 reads CASSTQGFDEQFF. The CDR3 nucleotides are TGTGCCAGCAGCACGCAGGGTTTCGATGAGCAGTTCTTC.

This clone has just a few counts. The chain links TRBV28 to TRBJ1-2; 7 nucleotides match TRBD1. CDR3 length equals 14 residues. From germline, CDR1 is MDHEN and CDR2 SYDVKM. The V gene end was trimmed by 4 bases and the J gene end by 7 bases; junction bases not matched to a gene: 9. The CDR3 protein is CASSSPDRDRGYTF. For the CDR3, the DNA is TGTGCCAGCAGTTCACCTGACAGGGATCGTGGCTACACCTTC.

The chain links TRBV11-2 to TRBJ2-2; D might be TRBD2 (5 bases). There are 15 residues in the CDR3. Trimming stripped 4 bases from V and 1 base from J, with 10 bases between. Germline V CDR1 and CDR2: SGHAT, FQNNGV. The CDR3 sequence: CASSSAGVNTGELFF. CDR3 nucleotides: TGTGCCAGCAGCTCGGCCGGGGTGAACACCGGGGAGCTGTTTTTT. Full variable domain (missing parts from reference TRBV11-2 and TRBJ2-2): EAGVAQSPRYKIIEKRQSVAFWCNPISGHATLYWYQQILGQGPKLLIQFQNNGVVDDSQLPKDRFSAERLKGVDSTLKIQPAKLEDSAVYLCASSSAGVNTGELFFGEGSRLTVL.

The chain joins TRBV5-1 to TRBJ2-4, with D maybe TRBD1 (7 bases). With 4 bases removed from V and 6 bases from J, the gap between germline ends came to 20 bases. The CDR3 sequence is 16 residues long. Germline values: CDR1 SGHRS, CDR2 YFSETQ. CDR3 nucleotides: TGCGCCAGCAGCCCGATAACAGGGGCGGGGAGAAACATTCAGTACTTC. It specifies CASSPITGAGRNIQYF. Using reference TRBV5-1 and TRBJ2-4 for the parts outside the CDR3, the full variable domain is KAGVTQTPRYLIKTRGQQVTLSCSPISGHRSVSWYQQTPGQGLQFLFEYFSETQRNKGNFPGRFSGRQFSNSRSEMNVSTLELGDSALYLCASSPITGAGRNIQYFGAGTRLSVL.

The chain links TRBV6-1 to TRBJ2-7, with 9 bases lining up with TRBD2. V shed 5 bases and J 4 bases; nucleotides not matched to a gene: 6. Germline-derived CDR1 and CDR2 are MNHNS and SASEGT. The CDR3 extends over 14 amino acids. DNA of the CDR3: TGTGCCAGCAGTTTAGCGGGAGACATGTACGAGCAGTACTTC. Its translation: CASSLAGDMYEQYF.

The DNA of the CDR3 is TGTGCCTGGAGTATGAGGACAGGGGATGATACCTTC. It encodes CAWSMRTGDDTF. The rearrangement links TRBV30 to TRBJ1-2, with 9 nucleotides matching TRBD1. V gave up 2 bases and J gave up 14 bases; unmatched junction bases: 9. Germline assignment: CDR1 GTSNPN and CDR2 SVGIG (reference sequence). The CDR3 contains 12 residues.

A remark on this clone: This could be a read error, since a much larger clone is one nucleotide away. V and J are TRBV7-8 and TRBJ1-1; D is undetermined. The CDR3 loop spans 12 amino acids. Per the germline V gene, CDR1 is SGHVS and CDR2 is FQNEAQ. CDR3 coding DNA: TGTGCCAGCAACTTATCGGGCACTGAAGCTTTCTTT. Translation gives CASNLSGTEAFF.

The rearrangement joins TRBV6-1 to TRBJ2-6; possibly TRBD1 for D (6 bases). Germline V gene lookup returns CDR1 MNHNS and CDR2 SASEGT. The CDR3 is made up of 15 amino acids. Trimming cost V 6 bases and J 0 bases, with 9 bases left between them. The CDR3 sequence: CASRGGYSGANVLTF. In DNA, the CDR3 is TGTGCCAGCAGAGGGGGTTACTCTGGGGCCAACGTCCTGACTTTC.

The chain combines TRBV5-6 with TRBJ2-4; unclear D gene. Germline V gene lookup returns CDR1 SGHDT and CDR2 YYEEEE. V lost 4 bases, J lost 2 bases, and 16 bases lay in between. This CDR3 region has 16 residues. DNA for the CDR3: TGTGCCAGCAGCACTGGGAAGGAGAGCACCAAAAACATTCAGTACTTC. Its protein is CASSTGKESTKNIQYF.

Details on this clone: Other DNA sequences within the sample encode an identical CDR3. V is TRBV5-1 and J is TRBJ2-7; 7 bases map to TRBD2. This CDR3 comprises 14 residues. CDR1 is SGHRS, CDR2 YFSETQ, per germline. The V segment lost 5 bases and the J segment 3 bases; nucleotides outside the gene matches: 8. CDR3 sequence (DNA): TGCGCCAGCAGTGGGACGGGAGGAAGCTACGAGCAGTACTTC. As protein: CASSGTGGSYEQYF.

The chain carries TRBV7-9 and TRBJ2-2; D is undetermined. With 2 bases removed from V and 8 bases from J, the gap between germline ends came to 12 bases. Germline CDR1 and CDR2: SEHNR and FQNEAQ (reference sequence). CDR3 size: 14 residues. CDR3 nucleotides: TGTGCCAGCAGCTTATTCCTTACGTCGGGGGAGCTGTTTTTT. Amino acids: CASSLFLTSGELFF.

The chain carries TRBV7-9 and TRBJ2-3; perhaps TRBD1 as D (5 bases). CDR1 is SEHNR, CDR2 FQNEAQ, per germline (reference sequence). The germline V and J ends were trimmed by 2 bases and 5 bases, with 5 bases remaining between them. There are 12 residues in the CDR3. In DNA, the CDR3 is TGTGCCAGCAGCTTACAGGGAGATACGCAGTATTTT. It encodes CASSLQGDTQYF.